This TCR beta chain comes out of a study of shared T cell receptors in the human thymus (dated by TCRdb to about 2021). For the study in its entirety: The study examined how self-reactive, shared T-cell receptor alpha chains are generated in the human thymus.

The CDR3 spans 14 residues, from the cysteine through the phenylalanine. Left in the record is the CDR3 DNA by itself, 42 bases read in frame from the first base. CDR1 and CDR2 are drawn from the germline V gene: SGHDT, YYEEEE. Relative to germline, V is missing 4 bases and J is missing 1 base, with 4 bases of the junction outside any gene match. Note on this clone: What antigen it recognizes has not been identified. The sample holds no much larger clone one base away, and base qualities are not on file.

Libraries were made using the immunoSEQ multiplex PCR assay. The clones in this table, taken by TCRdb from immuneACCESS, are in-frame only. Not every clone is retained; where verified, under half of the shortfall comes from an unresolved V gene, and the cause of the rest is unknown. This sample holds about 660,000 clones; approximately 90% were observed only once. About 0.01% of the sample belongs to the ten largest clones. This sample also belongs to another study, concerning human thymus T cells. As the second study states: The donors were immunologically healthy infants in Finland who had open corrective cardiac surgery for congenital heart defects. Thymus tissue was collected as surgical resects that were removed during corrective cardiac surgery. V and J gene segment usage appeared biased in both thymic and peripheral blood repertoires. The related research reported highly overlapping thymic TCR repertoires among unrelated individuals. The study characterized TCR alpha and beta repertoires from seven to nine infant thymus samples and a few related peripheral blood samples. The cohort included more than 5 male and a couple of female infants, with donor ages spanning 7 to 244 days. Thymocytes were mechanically released from the tissue and were stored as pellets of roughly 9-30 million cells at -70 degrees C. A QIAsymphony instrument was used to extract genomic DNA from frozen cell pellets. The immunoSEQ multiplex PCR assay was used to amplify the TCRB and TCRAD loci from a standardized amount of quality-controlled genomic DNA. The V(D)J region was spanned by amplicons of a length sufficient to cover the CDR3 and to identify V and J genes. Through the commercial immunoSEQ service, the amplicons were sequenced on an Illumina platform. Corrections for primer bias and sequencing errors followed previously described methods, while TCRAD and TCRB definitions were based on the IMGT database. Repertoires were analysed with immunoSEQ Analyzer 3.0 and VDJTools, covering basic statistics, V/J segment usage, diversity estimates, rarefaction and pairwise overlap. Diversity was estimated using the Chao1, ChaoE, Efron-Thisted, Shannon and inverse Simpson indices, and was also estimated on datasets down-sampled to the size of the smallest sample. Repertoire overlap used strict matching of CDR3 nucleotide sequence, V gene and J gene, with Jaccard-based multidimensional scaling clustering. On average, approximately 800,000 unique TCRB clonotypes were obtained from thymus samples, compared with some 84,000 from blood samples.

The sequence was obtained from a boy less than two years old with a congenital heart defect. Donor details come from another sample of the same person, matched by shared clones. The chain was built from TRBV5-6 and TRBJ1-1, and TRBD1 matches 7 of the central bases. The specimen sequenced was thymocytes. The nucleotide sequence reads TGTGCCAGCAGCCACAGACAGGGGAACACTGAAGCTTTCTTT. Translation gives CASSHRQGNTEAFF. The full variable domain, with segments outside the CDR3 supplied by the reference TRBV5-6 and TRBJ1-1 proteins, appears as DAGVTQSPTHLIKTRGQQVTLRCSPKSGHDTVSWYQQALGQGPQFIFQYYEEEERQRGNFPDRFSGHQFPNYSSELNVNALLLGDSALYLCASSHRQGNTEAFFGQGTRLTVV.